This T cell receptor beta chain was sequenced in a study of T-cell memory formation after mild COVID-19. Between the trimmed V and J ends, which lost 0 bases and 1 base, there was a span of 12 bases. This CDR3 region has 16 residues. TCRdb itself ran the 5' RACE reads through MiXCR, one entry per CDR3 protein. The sample yields 400,000 to 500,000 distinct CDR3 sequences, 20% seen once. This chain uses TRBV23-1 with TRBJ1-1, with D maybe TRBD1 (6 bases). TRBV23-1 is marked as an open reading frame, function uncertain. The sequence was collected from an adult woman who had mild COVID-19 (a few samples of this study predate the infection). Cell type and time point are not known. What was sequenced was PBMCs or a T cell subset sorted from them (not recorded which). CDR3 residues: CASSQSWRDKNTEAFF. The DNA of the CDR3 is TGCGCCAGCAGTCAATCTTGGAGGGACAAGAACACTGAAGCTTTCTTT.